This T cell receptor (beta chain) appears in the sequencing data of a study of molecular identifiers for immune sequencing clone quantification. In regard to this clonotype: This clone may be a read error of a much larger clone one base away.

Germline V gives CDR1 SGHTA, CDR2 FQGNSA. This CDR3 comprises 15 residues. TCRdb re-called the PCR reads through MiXCR, storing one row per CDR3 protein. Of approximately 630,000 distinct CDR3 sequences detected, over 25% appear once; the ten largest clones hold 0.7% to 0.95%. The gene calls are TRBV7-2 and TRBJ1-6; D is uncertain. The sequence was obtained from a human donor in good health. Some libraries in this study had Jurkat cell RNA spiked in. Sequenced material: naive CD8+ T cells from blood, with Jurkat cell RNA spiked in. Subset defined: FACS-sorted CD8+CD4-CCR7+CD45RA+ naive T cells. The CDR3 is CACSLVTSPGSPLHF. CDR3 sequence (DNA): TGTGCCTGCAGCTTAGTTACGTCCCCCGGGTCACCCCTCCACTTT.